The 11 T cell receptor beta chains below come from one sample, sequenced in a study of cytomegalovirus exposure and HLA in healthy donors. Here immunoSEQ multiplex PCR was the method, and the copy in TCRdb shows in-frame clones only, minus some. The data show hundreds of thousands of clones, over 75% seen once. Material for sequencing was PBMCs. The receptor source for this set is a man aged 18 to 30 in good health and CMV-seropositive.

The chain recombines TRBV7-9 with TRBJ2-1, with D tentatively TRBD2 (5 bases). Germline-derived CDR1 and CDR2 are SEHNR and FQNEAQ (reference sequence). The CDR3 totals 15 residues. V lost 2 bases and J 0 bases, leaving 8 bases between the germline ends. CDR3 bases: TGTGCCAGCAGCTTAAGAGGAGGCTCCTACAATGAGCAGTTCTTC. This encodes CASSLRGGSYNEQFF. Full variable domain (outside the CDR3, taken from reference TRBV7-9 and TRBJ2-1): DTGVSQNPRHKITKRGQNVTFRCDPISEHNRLYWYRQTLGQGPEFLTYFQNEAQLEKSRLLSDRFSAERPKGSFSTLEIQRTEQGDSAMYLCASSLRGGSYNEQFFGPGTRLTVL.

The chain joins TRBV6-1 to TRBJ1-1, with D hard to call. Per germline, CDR1 MNHNS and CDR2 SASEGT. The CDR3 length is 14 residues. Trimming stripped 6 bases from V and 4 bases from J, with 15 bases between. CDR3 protein: CASSRLPLFTEAFF. For the CDR3, the DNA is TGTGCCAGCAGCCGACTCCCCCTATTCACTGAAGCTTTCTTT.

This rearrangement joins TRBV5-1 to TRBJ2-1; 11 positions match TRBD2. Germline values: CDR1 SGHRS, CDR2 YFSETQ. The CDR3 length is 20 residues. The junction had 14 bases not matched to a gene; V was cut back by 3 bases and J by 0 bases. The CDR3 nucleotides are TGCGCCAGCAGCTCCCGAGGGGGACTAGCGGTTCTGAGCTCCTACAATGAGCAGTTCTTC. Its translation is CASSSRGGLAVLSSYNEQFF.

The chain links TRBV18 to TRBJ2-5, with 7 bases aligning to TRBD2. Germline V lookup: CDR1 KGHSH, CDR2 LQKENI. This CDR3 is 13 amino acids long. V trimming: 6 bases; J trimming: 3 bases; junction bases outside the gene matches: 4. The CDR3 sequence: CASSRTREETQYF. CDR3 DNA sequence: TGTGCCAGCTCCCGGACTAGAGAAGAGACCCAGTACTTC.

This rearrangement joins TRBV7-9 to TRBJ1-1; perhaps TRBD1 as D (5 bases). The CDR3 runs 14 residues. The V gene lost 3 bases and the J gene lost 1 base, with 9 bases spanning the gap. Germline loops: CDR1 SEHNR, CDR2 FQNEAQ (reference sequence). The CDR3 loop reads CASSLTRANTEAFF. The CDR3 DNA reads TGTGCCAGCAGCTTGACCAGGGCGAACACTGAAGCTTTCTTT. The full variable domain, rest sourced from reference TRBV7-9 and TRBJ1-1, is DTGVSQNPRHKITKRGQNVTFRCDPISEHNRLYWYRQTLGQGPEFLTYFQNEAQLEKSRLLSDRFSAERPKGSFSTLEIQRTEQGDSAMYLCASSLTRANTEAFFGQGTRLTVV.

The chain carries TRBV5-1 and TRBJ2-1; no definite D call. The ends were cut back, 0 bases at V and 5 bases at J, with 9 bases in the middle. Germline-derived CDR1 and CDR2 are SGHRS and YFSETQ. The CDR3 extends over 14 amino acids. CDR3 sequence: CASSLGGRHNEQFF. The CDR3 DNA sequence: TGCGCCAGCAGCTTGGGGGGAAGACACAATGAGCAGTTCTTC.

The chain is built from TRBV18 and TRBJ2-7; tentative D call: TRBD2 (5 bases). This CDR3 has 12 amino acids. V was clipped by 3 bases and J by 5 bases, with 8 bases between them. The germline gives CDR1 KGHSH, CDR2 LQKENI. DNA of the CDR3: TGTGCCAGCTCACCCGGGGTCCACGAGCAGTACTTC. It specifies CASSPGVHEQYF. The full variable domain, in which reference TRBV18 and TRBJ2-7 provide the parts outside the CDR3, is NAGVMQNPRHLVRRRGQEARLRCSPMKGHSHVYWYRQLPEEGLKFMVYLQKENIIDESGMPKERFSAEFPKEGPSILRIQQVVRGDSAAYFCASSPGVHEQYFGPGTRLTVT.

This chain links TRBV30 with TRBJ2-1, with D unresolved. V lost 2 bases and J lost 8, with 10 bases in between. Germline loops: CDR1 GTSNPN, CDR2 SVGIG (reference sequence). The CDR3 totals 12 residues. This CDR3 reads CAWSLATDEQFF. Written as DNA, the CDR3 is TGTGCCTGGAGTCTTGCGACGGATGAGCAGTTCTTC.

For this clone: The junction departs from the called germline gene at one end, perhaps through a read error. The chain carries TRBV5-1 and TRBJ2-7; unclear D gene. The CDR3 is 15 residues long. Germline CDR1 is SGHRS and CDR2 is YFSETQ. The chain's CDR3 is CASCLSAAASYEQYF. In nucleotides, the CDR3 is TGCGCCAGCTGCTTGTCCGCGGCAGCCTCCTACGAGCAGTACTTC.

J is TRBJ2-5 and V is TRBV7-6; 11 bases are shared with TRBD1. The germline V gene encodes CDR1 SGHVS and CDR2 FNYEAQ. CDR3 length equals 15 residues. The V gene end was trimmed by 5 bases and the J gene end by 5 bases; junction bases not matched to a gene: 7. CDR3 residues: CASSPRTGGSETQYF. CDR3 nucleotides: TGTGCCAGCAGCCCACGGACAGGGGGCTCGGAGACCCAGTACTTC.

V is TRBV6-1 and J is TRBJ2-1, with D maybe TRBD1 (5 bases). This CDR3 has 15 amino acids. The germline V gene encodes CDR1 MNHNS and CDR2 SASEGT. V was cut by 2 bases and J by 4 bases, with 12 bases left in between. The CDR3, as DNA: TGTGCCAGCAGTGAACAGGGTGTAGGATACAATGAGCAGTTCTTC. It yields the protein CASSEQGVGYNEQFF.